A selection of T cell receptor beta chains follows, all from one sample in a study of metastatic and nonmetastatic thyroid tumors. TCRdb re-processed the PCR reads through MiXCR. The data hold almost 70,000 clones, with 12% to 15% observed a single time. Material: blood. Receptors were obtained from a male donor with papillary thyroid cancer or a benign thyroid nodule (not recorded which). Some clones in this sample may be carry-over from other donors' samples. The conserved cysteine and the conserved F or W are not part of the CDR3 here. Clone size, where shown, is once, few, many, or a class for clones that have expanded.

size	J	V	CDR3
medium-sized	TRBJ1-1	TRBV6-1	ASSFFGNTEAF
many	TRBJ1-1	TRBV6-1	ASLSPQGQNTEAF
many	TRBJ2-3	TRBV19	ASSIGAGGTDTQY
many	TRBJ1-4	TRBV18	ASSTPGQGGEKLF
many	TRBJ2-3	TRBV5-5	ASSSWIRTADTQY
many	TRBJ1-1	TRBV18	ASSLGPTNTEAF
many	TRBJ2-7	TRBV19	ASSMYGGREQY
few	TRBJ1-1	TRBV5-4	ASRVLGAEAF
many	TRBJ2-1	TRBV2	ASRTGTSNNEQF
many	TRBJ2-7	TRBV11-2	ASSLGQGTYEQY
many	TRBJ1-5	TRBV12-3/TRBV12-4	ASSMTGGNQPQH
many	TRBJ1-5	TRBV28	ASSAPRGGNQPQH
many	TRBJ2-7	TRBV6-5	ASSYRGLSHEQY
many	TRBJ1-1	TRBV28	ASRPRTASEAF
many	TRBJ1-5	TRBV28	ASSNPGAGSNQPQH
many	TRBJ2-2	TRBV11-2	ASSARLLAGGPGELF
many	TRBJ2-3	TRBV7-8	ASSLVEQGSDTQY
many	TRBJ1-1	TRBV7-6	ASSLEAVNTEAF
many	TRBJ2-2	TRBV2	ASSPGTERPKKLF
many	TRBJ1-2	TRBV4-1	ASSQPGTGYGYT
many	TRBJ2-3	TRBV18	ASSPQQSSTDTQY
many	TRBJ1-6	TRBV5-6	ASSFTGSYSPLH
many	TRBJ1-5	TRBV12-3/TRBV12-4	ASTLLHSNQPQH
many	TRBJ1-1	TRBV29-1	SVPDRGGTEAF
many	TRBJ2-1	TRBV30	AWSEGTGINNEQF
-	TRBJ2-6	TRBV6-2/TRBV6-3	ASSYGMGQYSGGDNVLT
many	TRBJ1-1	TRBV7-3	ASSRDRGNTEAF
many	TRBJ2-3	TRBV6-1	ASNPDRVSTDTQY
many	TRBJ2-1	TRBV5-1	ASKALYSYNEQF
-	TRBJ2-1	TRBV6-2/TRBV6-3	ASSPLRSLAGYNEQF
many	TRBJ2-1	TRBV30	AWSEASGNEQF
many	TRBJ2-5	TRBV19	ASSIDLSGVGLRH
-	TRBJ2-7	TRBV6-5	ASSLTGGSYEQY
many	TRBJ1-2	TRBV5-1	ASGPKINYGYT
-	TRBJ2-7	TRBV6-4	ASRDLGTGTPYEQY
many	TRBJ2-7	TRBV20-1	SARVAGGWYEQY
-	TRBJ1-2	TRBV6-1	ASSDSNYGYT
-	TRBJ2-7	TRBV9	ASSVGVGPYEQY
many	TRBJ2-3	TRBV9	ASAGSTDTQY
-	TRBJ2-6	TRBV6-1	ASSEESSGANVLT
-	TRBJ1-1	TRBV20-1	SAGGFTEAF
many	TRBJ1-1	TRBV7-8	ASSSFGSEAF
many	TRBJ1-2	TRBV3-1	ASSQVLGYGYT
-	TRBJ1-2	TRBV28	ASSPWTGYGYT
many	TRBJ2-7	TRBV6-2/TRBV6-3	ASSGQGSPYEQY
-	TRBJ2-7	TRBV20-1	SSPHRVLQEGLSDEQY
many	TRBJ2-7	TRBV3-1	ASSQDRFGHESSYEQY
many	TRBJ2-2	TRBV27	ASSLNAANTGELF
many	TRBJ2-7	TRBV30	AWSVGAGGYEQY
few	TRBJ1-6	TRBV5-1	ASTQGADGNSPLH
many	TRBJ2-5	TRBV25-1	ASSESSGPPY
many	TRBJ2-1	TRBV4-1	ASSQDPASGRAFNEQF
few	TRBJ2-5	TRBV6-2/TRBV6-3	ASSYSSAEIRETQY
many	TRBJ1-2	TRBV5-1	ASSLQGEEGYT
many	TRBJ2-1	TRBV9	ASRAGTSVSDEQF
many	TRBJ2-2	TRBV5-1	ASRGTSGNTGELF
-	TRBJ2-1	TRBV5-1	ASSSRTRGNPYNEQF
many	TRBJ1-6	TRBV12-3/TRBV12-4	ASSPGRSSYNSPLH
many	TRBJ1-2	TRBV29-1	SVLGQGKETYGYT
many	TRBJ2-5	TRBV18	ASSPQQETQY